The 3 T cell receptor beta chains below all came from one sample that was sequenced in a study of T cells after yellow fever vaccination. Via MiXCR, TCRdb re-called the 5' RACE reads, giving one row per CDR3 protein. The table records hundreds of thousands of distinct CDR3 sequences, 9% to 15% of them present only once. The specimen was PBMCs, collected on the day of the yellow fever booster vaccination. The receptors were gathered from a man aged 25-40 years who received the YFV17D yellow fever vaccine.

This chain joins TRBV2 and TRBJ1-2; D unclear. V lost 10 bases to trimming and J lost 6 bases, with 9 bases between them. The CDR3 totals 10 residues. CDR1 SNHLY and CDR2 FYNNEI come from the germline V gene. The CDR3 here is CATARNGYTF. The CDR3 DNA reads as TGTGCCACCGCTAGGAATGGCTACACCTTC.

This clonotype has just a few counts. V and J are TRBV29-1 and TRBJ2-2; D unclear. The V gene lost 4 bases and the J gene lost 0 bases, with 9 bases spanning the gap. CDR3 length: 14 residues. Looked up from germline, CDR1 is SQVTM and CDR2 is ANQGSEA. In nucleotides, the CDR3 is TGCAGCGTTGCGAGGATAACGAACACCGGGGAGCTGTTTTTT. Protein sequence: CSVARITNTGELFF.

V usage is TRBV4-2 and J usage is TRBJ1-2; D remains unclear. This CDR3 is built from 15 residues. CDR1 and CDR2 (germline): LGHNA, YNFKEQ. V lost 0 bases and J lost 3, with 11 bases in between. CDR3 amino acids: CASSQDLLDDYGYTF. CDR3 nucleotide sequence: TGTGCCAGCAGCCAAGATCTCTTGGACGACTATGGCTACACCTTC.